The 30 T cell receptor beta chains presented below share a single source sample, sequenced in a study of blood T cell repertoires in COVID-19. Method: immunoSEQ multiplex PCR; TCRdb's copy keeps in-frame clones and lacks some. The table includes some 200,000 clones, about 80% detected once. The sample comprised peripheral blood. The receptors were sampled from a human donor with acute or convalescent COVID-19. The donor label of this sample is uncertain.

The genes are TRBV6-5 and TRBJ2-7; 7 bases are shared with TRBD1. The length of the CDR3 is 14 residues. The germline V gene encodes CDR1 MNHEY and CDR2 SVGAGI. Trimming at V came to 2 bases and at J to 4 bases, leaving 5 bases not matched to a gene. The CDR3 DNA reads as TGTGCCAGCAGTTACGGACAGGTGGCTTACGAGCAGTACTTC. Protein sequence: CASSYGQVAYEQYF.

J is TRBJ2-1 and V is TRBV7-2, with D possibly matching TRBD2 (7 bases). CDR3 length: 18 residues. Germline CDR1 reads SGHTA; CDR2 reads FQGNSA. V gave up 1 base and J gave up 3 bases, with 19 bases separating them. The CDR3 loop reads CASSLEGGQRSGYNEQFF. The CDR3 region has the DNA TGTGCCAGCAGCTTAGAGGGGGGGCAGCGGAGCGGCTACAATGAGCAGTTCTTC.

There are a few counts of this clone. CDR3 sequence: CASSVAQGGTEAFF. CDR3 nucleotides: TGTGCCAGCAGCGTAGCACAGGGTGGCACTGAAGCTTTCTTT. The chain has TRBV9 and TRBJ1-1, with TRBD1 as a possible D gene (6 bases). CDR1 is SGDLS, CDR2 YYNGEE, per germline. The CDR3 sequence is 14 residues long. The germline V and J ends were trimmed by 0 bases and 4 bases, with 10 bases remaining between them.

The V gene is TRBV7-8, the J gene TRBJ2-7, with 10 bases fitting TRBD2. Germline V gene data show CDR1 as SGHVS and CDR2 as FQNEAQ. Unmatched junction bases numbered 4, after V lost 5 bases and J lost 0 bases. This CDR3 contains 15 residues. The CDR3 reads CASSTSGDYSYEQYF. The DNA of the CDR3 is TGTGCCAGCAGCACTAGCGGGGACTACTCCTACGAGCAGTACTTC. The full variable domain, rest sourced from reference TRBV7-8 and TRBJ2-7, is GAGVSQSPRYKVAKRGQDVALRCDPISGHVSLFWYQQALGQGPEFLTYFQNEAQLDKSGLPSDRFFAERPEGSVSTLKIQRTQQEDSAVYLCASSTSGDYSYEQYFGPGTRLTVT.

The rearrangement links TRBV28 to TRBJ2-7; D not resolved. This CDR3 is 12 amino acids long. Trimming removed 6 bases at V and 7 bases at J, with 13 bases between. Germline CDR1 MDHEN, CDR2 SYDVKM. CDR3 DNA: TGTGCCAGCAGCACCGTCGCGCGTGAGCAGTACTTC. Its protein is CASSTVAREQYF.

The rearrangement uses TRBV5-1 and TRBJ1-6; no reliable D call. The CDR3 has 16 residues. V shed 2 bases and J shed 0 bases, with 9 bases lying between them. Germline lookup yields CDR1 SGHRS and CDR2 YFSETQ. The CDR3 spells CASSLAGSSYNSPLHF. The CDR3 nucleotides are TGCGCCAGCAGCTTAGCAGGTAGCTCCTATAATTCACCCCTCCACTTT.

V and J are TRBV25-1 and TRBJ1-3; D gene ambiguous. This CDR3 contains 15 residues. Per germline, CDR1 MGHDK and CDR2 SYGVNS. Trimming removed 0 bases at V and 0 bases at J, with 6 bases between. The chain's CDR3 is CASSEYRGSGNTIYF. CDR3 DNA: TGTGCCAGCAGTGAATATCGGGGCTCTGGAAACACCATATATTTT.

The gene calls are TRBV5-1 and TRBJ2-5, with 8 bases that match TRBD2. This CDR3 is 15 amino acids long. Trimming at V came to 1 base and at J to 5 bases, leaving 7 bases not matched to a gene. CDR1 and CDR2 (germline): SGHRS, YFSETQ. The CDR3 DNA follows: TGCGCCAGCAGCTTGCGGGAGGGTTTGAAGGAGACCCAGTACTTC. Protein sequence: CASSLREGLKETQYF.

The rearrangement joins TRBV5-8 to TRBJ2-1, with D possibly being TRBD2 (6 bases). The CDR3 has 16 amino acids. Germline values: CDR1 SGHTS, CDR2 YDEGEE. V dropped 1 base and J dropped 0 bases, with 11 bases sitting between them. This CDR3 reads CASSLTSSLSYNEQFF. CDR3 DNA: TGTGCCAGCAGCTTGACTAGCTCCCTCTCCTACAATGAGCAGTTCTTC.

This sequence joins TRBV30 and TRBJ1-1, with D possibly matching TRBD1 (6 bases). The V end lost 4 bases, the J end lost 0 bases, and 18 bases lay between the germline ends. The CDR3 is made up of 16 amino acids. In germline, CDR1 is GTSNPN, CDR2 SVGIG (reference sequence). CDR3 sequence reads: CAWTPPWGGLNTEAFF. The DNA for the CDR3 is TGTGCCTGGACCCCACCTTGGGGGGGCCTGAACACTGAAGCTTTCTTT. The entire variable domain, with the rest obtained from reference TRBV30 and TRBJ1-1, is as follows: SQTIHQWPATLVQPVGSPLSLECTVEGTSNPNLYWYRQAAGRGLQLLFYSVGIGQISSEVPQNLSASRPQDRQFILSSKKLLLSDSGFYLCAWTPPWGGLNTEAFFGQGTRLTVV.

The chain combines TRBV28 with TRBJ2-7; D is ambiguous. V lost 6 bases, J lost 0 bases, and 9 bases lay in between. This CDR3 spans 13 amino acids. Per germline, CDR1 MDHEN and CDR2 SYDVKM. CDR3 loop: CASRSPSSYEQYF. The CDR3 nucleotides read TGTGCCAGCAGATCGCCTAGCTCCTACGAGCAGTACTTC.

V gene TRBV18 combines with J gene TRBJ2-7; 8 nucleotides match TRBD1. CDR1 is KGHSH, CDR2 LQKENI, per germline. CDR3 length: 12 amino acids. The V gene end was trimmed by 3 bases and the J gene end by 5 bases; junction bases not matched to a gene: 0. In DNA form, the CDR3 reads TGTGCCAGCTCACCGGACAGGGACGAGCAGTACTTC. Translation: CASSPDRDEQYF.

V and J are TRBV7-8 and TRBJ2-5; TRBD2 agrees at 8 bases. Germline lookup yields CDR1 SGHVS and CDR2 FQNEAQ. This CDR3 has 22 amino acids. V was pared by 0 bases and J by 1 base, with 22 bases of the junction left unmatched. This CDR3 is CASSLAPQRALAEKLTQETQYF. The CDR3 nucleotides read TGTGCCAGCAGCTTAGCCCCCCAGCGGGCACTAGCGGAAAAGCTCACCCAAGAGACCCAGTACTTC. Drawing the rest from reference TRBV7-8 and TRBJ2-5, the complete variable domain is GAGVSQSPRYKVAKRGQDVALRCDPISGHVSLFWYQQALGQGPEFLTYFQNEAQLDKSGLPSDRFFAERPEGSVSTLKIQRTQQEDSAVYLCASSLAPQRALAEKLTQETQYFGPGTRLLVL.

This CDR3 is CASWRTSGSYEQYF. CDR3 bases: TGTGCCAGCTGGCGGACTAGCGGGTCCTACGAGCAGTACTTC. This chain uses TRBV28 with TRBJ2-7, with 11 bases fitting TRBD2. Germline lookup yields CDR1 MDHEN and CDR2 SYDVKM. V lost 8 bases, J lost 1 base, and 4 bases stayed unmatched. There are 14 residues in the CDR3. The variable domain in full, with the rest retrieved from reference TRBV28 and TRBJ2-7, is DVKVTQSSRYLVKRTGEKVFLECVQDMDHENMFWYRQDPGLGLRLIYFSYDVKMKEKGDIPEGYSVSREKKERFSLILESASTNQTSMYLCASWRTSGSYEQYFGPGTRLTVT.

This clone has just one count. The rearrangement uses TRBV28 and TRBJ2-3; TRBD2 agrees at 7 bases. V shed 6 bases and J 2 bases; nucleotides not matched to a gene: 11. The CDR3 runs to 16 residues. Germline V CDR1 and CDR2: MDHEN, SYDVKM. The CDR3 region has the DNA TGTGCCAGCAGCCTTACCGGACTAGGGGTCACAGATACGCAGTATTTT. Encoded protein: CASSLTGLGVTDTQYF.

The J gene is TRBJ1-4, the V gene TRBV5-1; 8 positions agree with TRBD1. CDR1 and CDR2 from the germline V gene are SGHRS and YFSETQ. Trimming at V came to 1 base and at J to 4 bases, leaving 6 bases not matched to a gene. CDR3 size: 16 residues. This chain's CDR3 is CASSLQGTGDNEKLFF. In nucleotides, the CDR3 is TGCGCCAGCAGCTTGCAGGGGACAGGCGATAATGAAAAACTGTTTTTT.

This sequence joins TRBV11-3 and TRBJ2-3; 9 bases are a match to TRBD2. Trimming removed 5 bases from V and 5 bases from J; junction bases left unmatched: 5. This CDR3 is 14 amino acids long. CDR1 SGHNT and CDR2 YENEEA come from the germline V gene. The CDR3 DNA reads TGTGCCAGCAGCCTAAGCGGGGGGATAGATACGCAGTATTTT. Protein sequence: CASSLSGGIDTQYF.

This clone occurred many times. The rearrangement uses TRBV6-5 and TRBJ1-2; TRBD1 matches 10 bases. Germline V gene sequence: CDR1 MNHEY, CDR2 SVGAGI. Trimming at V came to 3 bases and at J to 4 bases, leaving 8 bases not matched to a gene. The CDR3 extends over 16 amino acids. CDR3 bases: TGTGCCAGCAGTTATCTCAGGACAGGGGGTTCCTATGGCTACACCTTC. As protein: CASSYLRTGGSYGYTF.

The chain combines TRBV11-2 with TRBJ1-6, with D unresolved. Trimming took off 1 base at V and 7 bases at J, with 11 bases between the two ends. Germline V gene data show CDR1 as SGHAT and CDR2 as FQNNGV. This CDR3 region has 15 residues. CDR3 amino acids: CASSLGGWPNSPLHF. The CDR3 nucleotides are TGTGCCAGCAGCTTAGGCGGGTGGCCCAATTCACCCCTCCACTTT.

V is TRBV5-1 and J is TRBJ1-1; 10 positions agree with TRBD1. The junction had 12 bases not matched to a gene; V was cut back by 3 bases and J by 4 bases. This CDR3 spans 17 amino acids. Germline assignment: CDR1 SGHRS and CDR2 YFSETQ. The CDR3 region is CASSWGTGDLRGTEAFF. Written as DNA, the CDR3 is TGCGCCAGCAGCTGGGGGACAGGGGATTTAAGGGGCACTGAAGCTTTCTTT.

The CDR3 nucleotides are TGTGCCAGCAGCTCCTCAGGTCCCCAGAGTGGCTACACCTTC. This encodes CASSSSGPQSGYTF. This chain connects TRBV7-9 to TRBJ1-2, with D unresolved. CDR1 and CDR2 from the germline V gene are SEHNR and FQNEAQ (reference sequence). The V end was cut by 4 bases, the J end by 7 bases, with 16 bases between. The CDR3 loop spans 14 amino acids.

The J gene is TRBJ2-4, the V gene TRBV2; the D gene is possibly TRBD2 (6 bases). CDR3 length: 13 amino acids. V lost 6 bases and J 4 bases, leaving 10 bases between the germline ends. Per the germline V gene, CDR1 is SNHLY and CDR2 is FYNNEI. CDR3 region: CASSRDLKNIQYF. The CDR3 DNA reads TGTGCCAGCAGCAGGGACTTAAAAAACATTCAGTACTTC.

A word on this clone: The sample holds other DNA sequences that translate to the same CDR3. The gene calls are TRBV5-1 and TRBJ1-5, with 7 bases aligning to TRBD1. The V and J ends lost 2 bases and 4 bases, in that order; junction bases with no gene match: 6. The germline V gene encodes CDR1 SGHRS and CDR2 YFSETQ. This CDR3 contains 15 residues. The DNA of the CDR3 is TGCGCCAGCAGCTTAGGTGGGACAGCTAATCAGCCCCAGCATTTT. It translates to CASSLGGTANQPQHF.

The chain uses TRBV27 and TRBJ2-3, with 10 bases aligning to TRBD2. Trimming at V came to 5 bases and at J to 1 base, leaving 3 bases not matched to a gene. Germline lookup yields CDR1 MNHEY and CDR2 SMNVEV (reference sequence). This CDR3 has 15 residues. DNA of the CDR3: TGTGCCAGCAGTCTACTAGCGGGACGCACAGATACGCAGTATTTT. It encodes CASSLLAGRTDTQYF.

V usage is TRBV7-8 and J usage is TRBJ1-5, with 8 positions matching TRBD1. V shed 5 bases, J shed 4 bases, and the junction held 10 bases outside the gene matches. Looked up from germline, CDR1 is SGHVS and CDR2 is FQNEAQ. This CDR3 spans 16 amino acids. The CDR3 DNA sequence: TGTGCCAGCAGCCGCATCGGGACAGGAGGGAATCAGCCCCAGCATTTT. Protein: CASSRIGTGGNQPQHF.

The V and J genes are TRBV18 and TRBJ2-2, with 8 bases matching TRBD1. CDR1 KGHSH and CDR2 LQKENI come from the germline V gene. Germline trimming cut 6 bases from V and 1 base from J; bases unmatched to any gene: 7. CDR3 length: 16 residues. The CDR3 sequence: CASSSPGTGNTGELFF. Here the CDR3 DNA reads TGTGCCAGCTCGTCGCCCGGGACAGGGAACACCGGGGAGCTGTTTTTT.

The V gene is TRBV7-3, the J gene TRBJ2-1, with 7 bases identical to TRBD2. CDR3 length: 15 amino acids. Germline assignment: CDR1 SGHTA and CDR2 FQGTGA. Trimming removed 1 base from V and 3 bases from J; junction bases left unmatched: 3. CDR3: CASSLMSSGYNEQFF. The CDR3 nucleotides read TGTGCCAGCAGCTTAATGTCTAGCGGCTACAATGAGCAGTTCTTC.

J is TRBJ1-3 and V is TRBV19; D is ambiguous. The CDR3 sequence is 15 residues long. Germline CDR1 is LNHDA and CDR2 is SQIVND (reference sequence). V was pared by 4 bases and J by 0 bases, with 10 bases between. DNA for the CDR3: TGTGCCAGTAGTAAAACCGGGATCTCTGGAAACACCATATATTTT. Amino acid sequence: CASSKTGISGNTIYF.

CDR3 in amino acids: CASSPDQAKIYGYTF. In nucleotides, the CDR3 is TGTGCCAGCTCACCAGATCAAGCAAAGATCTATGGCTACACCTTC. This chain connects TRBV18 to TRBJ1-2; no firm D call. V was cut by 2 bases and J by 4 bases, with 14 bases left in between. CDR1 KGHSH and CDR2 LQKENI come from the germline V gene. The CDR3 is 15 amino acids.

The chain has TRBV5-5 and TRBJ2-6; the D gene is possibly TRBD1 (6 bases). The CDR3 is 15 residues long. The germline gives CDR1 SGHKS, CDR2 YYEKEE (reference sequence). Trimming left V 5 bases short and J 2 bases short, with 11 bases between. The DNA for the CDR3 is TGTGCCAGCAGTTCAGGGGTAGCTGGGGCCAACGTCCTGACTTTC. It translates to CASSSGVAGANVLTF.